The 29 T cell receptor beta chains below all came from one sample that was sequenced in a study of molecular identifiers for immune sequencing clone quantification. TCRdb re-called the PCR reads with MiXCR, one entry per CDR3 protein. Here the sample spans about 640,000 distinct CDR3 sequences, 15% to 20% being singletons. What was sequenced was naive CD8+ T cells from blood, with Jurkat cell RNA spiked in. Subset reported: FACS-sorted CD8+CD4-CCR7+CD45RA+ naive T cells. These receptor sequences come from a human donor in good health. Some libraries in this study had Jurkat cell RNA spiked in.

This clonotype has more than one count but fewer than ten. The rearrangement uses TRBV4-3 and TRBJ1-1; D call uncertain. Trimming pared 1 base from V and 9 bases from J, leaving 9 bases between. This CDR3 region has 12 residues. Germline CDR1 and CDR2: LGHNA and YSLEER. CDR3 nucleotide sequence: TGCGCCAGCAGCCAAGGGAGGATGAAAGCTTTCTTT. The encoded protein is CASSQGRMKAFF.

This clonotype was picked up many times. The chain links TRBV29-1 to TRBJ1-1; TRBD1 is a possible D gene (5 bases). The length of the CDR3 is 14 residues. Deletions cut 6 bases from V and 1 base from J, with 15 bases between. Per the germline V gene, CDR1 is SQVTM and CDR2 is ANQGSEA. CDR3 in amino acids: CSVDRQSQNTEAFF. CDR3 nucleotide sequence: TGCAGCGTGGATAGACAGAGCCAGAACACTGAAGCTTTCTTT.

This clonotype showed up just a few times. V is TRBV28 and J is TRBJ1-2, with TRBD1 identical over 8 bases. J gave up 4 bases and V 5 bases, and 12 bases lay outside the gene matches. The length of the CDR3 is 16 residues. The germline CDR1 and CDR2 sequences are MDHEN and SYDVKM. The CDR3 nucleotides are TGTGCCAGCAGTATCGGACCGGGACAGGTCCTCTATGGCTACACCTTC. Protein sequence: CASSIGPGQVLYGYTF.

CDR3 bases: TGTGCCATTCGAGCGGGGGCCTACAATGAGCAGTTCTTC. This encodes CAIRAGAYNEQFF. The rearrangement links TRBV10-3 to TRBJ2-1; TRBD2 matches 8 bases. Germline assignment: CDR1 ENHRY and CDR2 SYGVKD. The J segment lost 2 bases and the V segment lost 9 bases, leaving 3 bases of the junction unmatched. The CDR3 contains 13 residues.

This clonotype was seen repeatedly, ten times or more. This chain uses TRBV27 with TRBJ1-1, with D tentatively TRBD1 (6 bases). The CDR3 runs 14 residues. Trimming left V 1 base short and J 5 bases short, with 11 bases between. The germline V gene encodes CDR1 MNHEY and CDR2 SMNVEV (reference sequence). The CDR3 sequence: CASSLWGADTEAFF. Written as DNA, the CDR3 is TGTGCCAGCAGTTTATGGGGGGCCGATACTGAAGCTTTCTTT.

This clonotype was detected only a few times. The J gene is TRBJ2-7, the V gene TRBV20-1, with a possible D match to TRBD1 (7 bases). This CDR3 is built from 13 residues. Trimming cost V 3 bases and J 5 bases, with 14 bases left between them. CDR1 and CDR2 (germline): DFQATT, SNEGSKA (reference sequence). The CDR3 nucleotides read TGCAGTGCTAGGGGCAGGGGGGCTAACGAGCAGTACTTC. This encodes CSARGRGANEQYF.

This clonotype was observed at least ten times. The chain uses TRBV30 and TRBJ2-3, with D perhaps TRBD1 (6 bases). This CDR3 has 13 amino acids. Germline lookup yields CDR1 GTSNPN and CDR2 SVGIG (reference sequence). The V end lost 3 bases, the J end lost 0 bases, and 7 bases lay between the germline ends. The CDR3 loop reads CAWRDRSTDTQYF. The CDR3 DNA sequence: TGTGCCTGGAGGGACAGAAGCACAGATACGCAGTATTTT.

This clonotype was seen a handful of times. The CDR3 nucleotides read TGTGCCAGCAGCTTGGTCTCGCTAGCGGGAACCTACGAGCAGTACTTC. Its protein product is CASSLVSLAGTYEQYF. The chain joins TRBV5-6 to TRBJ2-7, with 9 bases matching TRBD2. The CDR3 runs 16 residues. Germline V gene data show CDR1 as SGHDT and CDR2 as YYEEEE. J was trimmed by 2 bases and V by 0 bases; bases with no gene match: 6.

This clonotype was observed many times. The chain joins TRBV5-6 to TRBJ2-1, with TRBD2 matching 11 bases. This CDR3 comprises 16 residues. J lost 7 bases, V lost 0 bases, and 6 bases had no gene match. Germline V gene data show CDR1 as SGHDT and CDR2 as YYEEEE. CDR3 DNA sequence: TGTGCCAGCAGCTTGGATAGCGGGGGGGCCCGGAATGAGCAGTTCTTC. Its translation: CASSLDSGGARNEQFF.

The sample holds many counts of this clonotype. J is TRBJ1-6 and V is TRBV19, with unresolved D. Per germline, CDR1 LNHDA and CDR2 SQIVND (reference sequence). The CDR3 has 15 amino acids. Trimming removed 5 bases from V and 0 bases from J, with 8 bases in between. CDR3 sequence: CASSLLSSYNSPLHF. In nucleotides, the CDR3 is TGTGCCAGTAGTCTGCTGAGCTCCTATAATTCACCCCTCCACTTT.

This clonotype was found many times. The chain combines TRBV6-6 with TRBJ2-3; TRBD2 matches at 10 bases. Trimming at V came to 6 bases and at J to 3 bases, leaving 9 bases not matched to a gene. Germline CDR1 reads MNHNY; CDR2 reads SVGAGI (reference sequence). The CDR3 length is 16 residues. The chain's CDR3 is CASRKTSGPTTDTQYF. The DNA for the CDR3 is TGTGCCAGCAGGAAGACTAGCGGGCCAACTACAGATACGCAGTATTTT.

The table lists this clonotype with a few counts. The chain carries TRBV19 and TRBJ2-1; 14 bases fit TRBD2. Germline CDR1 is LNHDA and CDR2 is SQIVND (reference sequence). The CDR3 has 19 amino acids. V shed 3 bases, J shed 5 bases, and the junction held 12 bases outside the gene matches. The CDR3 DNA sequence: TGTGCCAGTAGTATCCTGGGACTAGCGGGGGCTCAGCTGGACAATGAGCAGTTCTTC. This sequence encodes CASSILGLAGAQLDNEQFF.

This clonotype was picked up many times. The gene calls are TRBV27 and TRBJ2-3; D remains unclear. With 1 base removed from V and 2 bases from J, the gap between germline ends came to 10 bases. This CDR3 has 15 amino acids. The germline V gene has CDR1 MNHEY and CDR2 SMNVEV (reference sequence). CDR3: CASSLLVGPTDTQYF. CDR3 bases: TGTGCCAGCAGTTTATTGGTCGGGCCCACAGATACGCAGTATTTT.

With respect to this clonotype: Being one base from a much bigger clone, this may be a read error. The chain has TRBV11-2 and TRBJ2-1; 10 bases line up with TRBD2. CDR1 is SGHAT and CDR2 is FQNNGV in the germline V gene. This CDR3 is 16 amino acids long. V shed 1 base, J shed 8 bases, and the junction held 8 bases outside the gene matches. The DNA of the CDR3 is TGTGCCAGCAGCTTAGTTTCCAGCGGGGGGGCCGATGAGCAGTTCTTC. Its translation is CASSLVSSGGADEQFF.

The rearrangement links TRBV19 to TRBJ1-1; no clear D. The germline V gene has CDR1 LNHDA and CDR2 SQIVND (reference sequence). This CDR3 region has 14 residues. V dropped 3 bases and J dropped 5 bases, with 13 bases sitting between them. The CDR3 here is CASSMVPIMTEAFF. The CDR3, as DNA: TGTGCCAGTAGTATGGTCCCCATTATGACTGAAGCTTTCTTT.

The V and J genes are TRBV3-1 and TRBJ1-1; the D is unclear. V shed 2 bases and J shed 0 bases, with 10 bases lying between them. Looked up from germline, CDR1 is LGHDT and CDR2 is YNNKEL (reference sequence). This CDR3 spans 15 amino acids. Here the CDR3 reads CASSQTQYMNTEAFF. CDR3 DNA sequence: TGTGCCAGCAGCCAAACACAGTACATGAACACTGAAGCTTTCTTT.

This rearrangement joins TRBV4-1 to TRBJ2-1, with 7 nucleotides matching TRBD1. The CDR3 has 15 amino acids. The junction had 10 bases not matched to a gene; V was cut back by 4 bases and J by 7 bases. From germline, CDR1 is MGHRA and CDR2 YSYEKL. The CDR3 sequence is CASSPDRQGLNEQFF. The CDR3 DNA reads TGCGCCAGCAGCCCGGATCGACAGGGATTGAATGAGCAGTTCTTC.

The chain combines TRBV11-2 with TRBJ2-7; maybe TRBD2 (5 bases). The CDR3 runs to 15 residues. Germline V gene lookup returns CDR1 SGHAT and CDR2 FQNNGV. Trimming left V 1 base short and J 3 bases short, with 13 bases between. CDR3: CASSLGKDGVYEQYF. The DNA for the CDR3 is TGTGCCAGCAGCTTAGGGAAGGACGGGGTCTACGAGCAGTACTTC.

The chain carries TRBV27 and TRBJ2-7; TRBD1 aligns across 11 bases. This CDR3 has 15 amino acids. CDR1 MNHEY and CDR2 SMNVEV come from the germline V gene (reference sequence). J lost 4 bases, V lost 5 bases, and 7 bases had no gene match. CDR3 loop: CASSPRTGGFYEQYF. The DNA for the CDR3 is TGTGCCAGCAGTCCCCGGACAGGGGGCTTTTACGAGCAGTACTTC.

This clonotype was picked up many times. The DNA of the CDR3 is TGTGCCAGCAGTCCTCGGGGTACCTCCTATAATTCACCCCTCCACTTT. As protein: CASSPRGTSYNSPLHF. The genes are TRBV12-3 or TRBV12-4 and TRBJ1-6, with D unresolved. The CDR3 sequence is 16 residues long. Trimming removed 5 bases from V and 0 bases from J, with 11 bases in between.

This clonotype has a count of ten or more. J is TRBJ2-5 and V is TRBV14, with D possibly being TRBD1 (5 bases). Per germline, CDR1 SGHDN and CDR2 FVKESK. This CDR3 comprises 15 residues. With 2 bases removed from V and 2 bases from J, the gap between germline ends came to 12 bases. Here the CDR3 DNA reads TGTGCCAGCAGCCAAAAGGGGCAGTTACAAGAGACCCAGTACTTC. It codes for CASSQKGQLQETQYF.

This clonotype showed up many times. V is TRBV12-3 or TRBV12-4 and J is TRBJ2-3; TRBD1 agrees at 8 bases. The CDR3 contains 15 residues. The V segment lost 5 bases and the J segment 0 bases; nucleotides outside the gene matches: 4. The CDR3 DNA follows: TGTGCCAGCAGTATGGGACAGGTTAGCACAGATACGCAGTATTTT. Amino acids: CASSMGQVSTDTQYF.

This clonotype was detected many times. This sequence joins TRBV27 and TRBJ2-3; 7 bases are a match to TRBD2. This CDR3 has 14 amino acids. From germline, CDR1 is MNHEY and CDR2 SMNVEV (reference sequence). With V trimmed by 1 base and J by 4 bases, 2 bases remained unmatched. The DNA for the CDR3 is TGTGCCAGCAGTTTATTGGGGGGGTCAGATACGCAGTATTTT. Encoded protein: CASSLLGGSDTQYF.

The chain is built from TRBV7-6 and TRBJ2-7; the match to TRBD1 covers 10 bases. CDR1 SGHVS and CDR2 FNYEAQ come from the germline V gene. V gave up 5 bases and J gave up 6 bases; unmatched junction bases: 7. This CDR3 is built from 14 residues. CDR3 loop: CASSPGTGVVEQYF. The CDR3, as DNA: TGTGCCAGCAGCCCCGGGACAGGGGTGGTCGAGCAGTACTTC. The entire variable domain, with the rest obtained from reference TRBV7-6 and TRBJ2-7, is as follows: GAGVSQSPRYKVTKRGQDVALRCDPISGHVSLYWYRQALGQGPEFLTYFNYEAQQDKSGLPNDRFSAERPEGSISTLTIQRTEQRDSAMYRCASSPGTGVVEQYFGPGTRLTVT.

This clonotype appeared many times. V and J are TRBV4-1 and TRBJ2-7, with 9 nucleotides matching TRBD1. The CDR3 length is 16 residues. CDR1 is MGHRA, CDR2 YSYEKL, per germline. V lost 0 bases, J lost 2 bases, and 5 bases stayed unmatched. The CDR3 sequence is CASSQESGDRAYEQYF. Here the CDR3 DNA reads TGCGCCAGCAGCCAAGAATCCGGGGACAGGGCCTACGAGCAGTACTTC.

This clonotype has a count of ten or more. The V and J genes are TRBV6-2 or TRBV6-3 and TRBJ1-1, with D unclear. CDR1 is MNHEY and CDR2 is SVGEGT in the germline V gene. Trimming left V 6 bases short and J 3 bases short, with 17 bases between. The CDR3 spans 15 residues. The CDR3 bases are TGTGCCAGCAGCCCCCCCGGGTTCCGAGACACTGAAGCTTTCTTT. This sequence encodes CASSPPGFRDTEAFF.

The V gene is TRBV7-2, the J gene TRBJ1-5, with 8 positions matching TRBD1. In germline, CDR1 is SGHTA, CDR2 FQGNSA. The CDR3 has 19 residues. V shed 0 bases and J 7 bases; nucleotides not matched to a gene: 17. The CDR3 coding sequence is TGTGCCAGCAGCTTAGCGGTGTGGCAGGGGGCCCTTCAACCCCAGCCCCAGCATTTT. Amino acid sequence: CASSLAVWQGALQPQPQHF.

This clonotype was seen a few times. The V call is TRBV9, the J call TRBJ2-5; 10 positions match TRBD2. CDR1 is SGDLS and CDR2 is YYNGEE in the germline V gene. The CDR3 is 15 amino acids. V shed 0 bases, J shed 5 bases, and the junction held 4 bases outside the gene matches. This CDR3 reads CASSVEAGGPETQYF. CDR3 in DNA: TGTGCCAGCAGCGTAGAAGCGGGGGGGCCTGAGACCCAGTACTTC. The full variable domain, rest sourced from reference TRBV9 and TRBJ2-5, is DSGVTQTPKHLITATGQRVTLRCSPRSGDLSVYWYQQSLDQGLQFLIQYYNGEERAKGNILERFSAQQFPDLHSELNLSSLELGDSALYFCASSVEAGGPETQYFGPGTRLLVL.

Of note for this clonotype: Compared with germline, one end of the junction differs, possibly owing to a read error. The CDR3 reads CARSVGAISGSTDTQYF. For the CDR3, the DNA is TGTGCCAGGAGTGTGGGGGCAATTAGCGGGAGCACAGATACGCAGTATTTT. V and J are TRBV30 and TRBJ2-3, with D tentatively TRBD2 (7 bases). The CDR3 is made up of 17 amino acids. Germline-derived CDR1 and CDR2 are GTSNPN and SVGIG (reference sequence).